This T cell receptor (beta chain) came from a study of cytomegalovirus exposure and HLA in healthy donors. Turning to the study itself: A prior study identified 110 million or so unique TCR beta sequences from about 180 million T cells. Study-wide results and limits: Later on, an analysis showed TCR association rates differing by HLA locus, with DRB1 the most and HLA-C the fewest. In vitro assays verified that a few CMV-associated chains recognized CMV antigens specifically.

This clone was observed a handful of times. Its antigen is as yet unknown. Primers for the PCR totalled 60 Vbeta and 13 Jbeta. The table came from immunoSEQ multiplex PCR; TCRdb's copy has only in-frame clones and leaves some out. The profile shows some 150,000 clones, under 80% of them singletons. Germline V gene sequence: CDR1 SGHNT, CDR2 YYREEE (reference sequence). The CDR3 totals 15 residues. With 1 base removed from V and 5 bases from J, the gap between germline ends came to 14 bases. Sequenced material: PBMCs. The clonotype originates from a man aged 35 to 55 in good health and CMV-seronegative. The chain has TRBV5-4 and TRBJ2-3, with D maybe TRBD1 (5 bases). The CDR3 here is CASSLWGPSGDTQYF. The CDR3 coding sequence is TGTGCCAGCAGCTTGTGGGGCCCCTCGGGAGATACGCAGTATTTT.